Listed below are T cell receptor beta chains from one sample, sequenced in a study of response to subunit inactivated influenza vaccine. One entry per CDR3 protein results from TCRdb running MiXCR on the RT-PCR reads. This sample carries roughly 540,000 distinct CDR3 sequences, around 25% of them seen once, and the ten largest clones take approximately 3%. This same sample was also part of a study on T cells expressing NK-cell markers.

Sequenced material: CD4+ T cells sorted from PBMCs, taken roughly 12 days after vaccination. The source of these receptors is a man aged 50 or older who received an inactivated influenza vaccine. Each CDR3 is given with its conserved first and last residue. The D gene is left open where the match is weak. Clone size is given for some rows only: seen once, a few or many times, or a class if the clone is expanded.

v_gene	abundance	d_gene	j_gene	CDR3nt	CDR3aa
TRBV7-3	few	TRBD2	TRBJ2-3	TGTGCCAGCAGCTTAGTCGGGACTAGCGGGACCCCAGATACGCAGTATTTT	CASSLVGTSGTPDTQYF
TRBV20-1	few	.	TRBJ1-5	TGCAGTGCTAGCAGGGTCTATCAGCCCCAGCATTTT	CSASRVYQPQHF
TRBV12-3/TRBV12-4	.	.	TRBJ2-7	TGTGCCAGCAGTTTATTAGCCTACGAGCAGTACTTC	CASSLLAYEQYF
TRBV15	few	.	TRBJ2-5	TGTGCCACCAGCAGAGACCGGGGCCCAAAAGCAGGAGAGACCCAGTACTTC	CATSRDRGPKAGETQYF
TRBV29-1	.	.	TRBJ2-2	TGCAGCGTTGAGGGTGGGGGGCGCCCCGACCAGAACACCGGGGAGCTGTTTTTT	CSVEGGGRPDQNTGELFF
TRBV29-1	.	TRBD2	TRBJ2-1	TGCAGCGTTGAAGGACTAGCGGTCCCCTACAATGAGCAGTTCTTC	CSVEGLAVPYNEQFF
TRBV14	.	.	TRBJ1-1	TGTGCCAGCAGCAACCTCGCTACCTGGAACACTGAAGCTTTCTTT	CASSNLATWNTEAFF
TRBV4-1	.	.	TRBJ1-2	TGCGCCAGCAGCCTAGGCGTGGGGGATGGCTACACCTTC	CASSLGVGDGYTF
TRBV12-3/TRBV12-4	.	TRBD1	TRBJ2-7	TGTGCCAGCAGTTTACCCCGGGGACAGGGGAACGAGCAGTACTTC	CASSLPRGQGNEQYF
TRBV5-1	few	.	TRBJ2-3	TGCGCCAGCAGCGGCATATCCGGGACAGATACGCAGTATTTT	CASSGISGTDTQYF
TRBV11-1	.	TRBD1	TRBJ2-6	TGTGCCAGCAGCCCAAGGGGACAGGGCGTCTCTGGGGCCAACGTCCTGACTTTC	CASSPRGQGVSGANVLTF
TRBV5-1	.	.	TRBJ2-7	TGCGCCAGCAGCTCCTCCCAGGCCTACGAGCAGTACTTC	CASSSSQAYEQYF
TRBV15	.	.	TRBJ2-2	TGTGCCACCAGCAGAAGTCGGGGAACCGGGGAGCTGTTTTTT	CATSRSRGTGELFF
TRBV20-1	few	.	TRBJ2-5	TGCAGTGCTGACCTACGGACTCAGAAAGAGACCCAGTACTTC	CSADLRTQKETQYF
TRBV20-1	.	.	TRBJ1-5	TGCAGTGCTATTCCCGGGACACCACTCCGTTATAGCAATCAGCCCCAGCATTTT	CSAIPGTPLRYSNQPQHF
TRBV12-3/TRBV12-4	.	TRBD1	TRBJ1-2	TGTGCCAGCGGGACAAAGGGGGCGGGCACCTTC	CASGTKGAGTF
TRBV10-3	.	.	TRBJ1-5	TGTGCCATCAGTCCGGCCCGGGCAGGGACGGGGCAGCCCCAGCATTTT	CAISPARAGTGQPQHF
TRBV18	many	.	TRBJ1-1	TGTGCCAGCTCACCGATGGTGAACACTGAAGCTTTCTTT	CASSPMVNTEAFF
TRBV5-5	few	.	TRBJ2-1	TGTGCCAGCAGGGATGGTGGGACCAGTACAATGGAGCAGTTCTTC	CASRDGGTSTMEQFF
TRBV2	few	TRBD2	TRBJ2-7	TGTGCCAGCAGATGGACTAGCGACCACGAGCAGTACTTC	CASRWTSDHEQYF
TRBV9	.	.	TRBJ2-7	TGTGCCAGCAGCGTAAGTGTGGGACTTTCAGACGAGCAGTACTTC	CASSVSVGLSDEQYF
TRBV29-1	few	TRBD1	TRBJ2-1	TGCAGCGTGCCGACAGGGAGCTCCTACAATGAGCAGTTCTTC	CSVPTGSSYNEQFF
TRBV28	.	TRBD2	TRBJ2-3	TGTGCCAGCAGCGAACTAGCGGGAAGCACAGATACGCAGTATTTT	CASSELAGSTDTQYF
TRBV5-6	few	.	TRBJ1-2	TGTGCCAGCAGCTCCGGGGCAGAAAGTGGGGGCTACACCTTC	CASSSGAESGGYTF
TRBV20-1	few	TRBD2	TRBJ2-5	TGCAGTGCTGTGCGGGGGGCGTACGGAGAGACCCAGTACTTC	CSAVRGAYGETQYF
TRBV20-1	many	.	TRBJ1-1	TGCAGTGCTAGAGTAAGTTACGGACTGAACACTGAAGCTTTCTTT	CSARVSYGLNTEAFF
TRBV4-2	.	TRBD2	TRBJ2-1	TGTGCCAGCAGCCAACTCAGCGGGAGGGCTAGCGAGCAGTTCTTC	CASSQLSGRASEQFF
TRBV6-2/TRBV6-3	few	TRBD1	TRBJ2-7	TGTGCCAGCACTACAGGGGGCATATACGAGCAGTACTTC	CASTTGGIYEQYF
TRBV12-3/TRBV12-4	few	.	TRBJ2-2	TGTGCCAGCAGTTCCCTCTCGGGGGCCGGGGAGCTGTTTTTT	CASSSLSGAGELFF